This T cell receptor (beta chain) was sequenced for a study of cytomegalovirus exposure and HLA in healthy donors. Study in general: Approximately 83 million unique TCRs from HLA-typed donors were held in an early data release.

Findings and limits, study-wide: The classifier reportedly diagnosed cytomegalovirus status with high specificity and sensitivity. Per a prior analysis, the majority of TCR beta V segments were productive roughly 87% or roughly 30% of the time. In most subjects, TCR beta sequences reportedly gave accurate predictions of HLA-A and HLA-B alleles.

With 60 Vbeta and 13 Jbeta primers, the PCR was carried out. TCRdb's table, derived via immunoSEQ multiplex PCR, lists solely in-frame clones and lacks some. The profile shows under 200,000 clones, approximately 82% of them singletons. Regarding this clone: The antigen is not known.

Germline assignment: CDR1 SGHVS and CDR2 FNYEAQ. The CDR3 covers 13 residues. Trimming left V 5 bases short and J 8 bases short, with 15 bases between. This chain links TRBV7-6 with TRBJ1-2; possible D gene TRBD1, 5 bases. The sequenced sample consisted of PBMCs. The receptor was derived from a woman aged 18-30 years in good health and CMV-seronegative. The CDR3 sequence: CASSHLLGAGYTF. CDR3 nucleotide sequence: TGTGCCAGCAGCCACCTATTAGGGGCAGGCTACACCTTC.